What follows are 30 T cell receptor beta chains derived from one specimen sequenced in a study of molecular identifiers for immune sequencing clone quantification. MiXCR, run by TCRdb on the PCR reads, gives a single entry per CDR3 protein. The table includes about 36,000 distinct CDR3 sequences, around a sixth detected once. Sequenced input: naive CD8+ T cells from blood, with Jurkat cell RNA spiked in. Subset here: FACS-sorted CD8+CD4-CCR7+CD45RA+ naive T cells. These receptors were taken from a human donor in good health. Some libraries in this study had Jurkat cell RNA spiked in.

This clonotype came up many times. CDR3 residues: CASTPWTSTNNEQFF. CDR3 sequence (DNA): TGTGCCAGCACCCCATGGACTAGCACTAACAATGAGCAGTTCTTC. The V call is TRBV28, the J call TRBJ2-1, with TRBD2 matching over 8 bases. CDR1 is MDHEN and CDR2 is SYDVKM in the germline V gene. The CDR3 is made up of 15 amino acids. Unmatched junction bases numbered 10, after V lost 7 bases and J lost 5 bases.

There are many counts of this clonotype. This chain joins TRBV5-6 and TRBJ2-7, with TRBD2 matching over 8 bases. Germline CDR1 is SGHDT and CDR2 is YYEEEE. The CDR3 extends over 14 amino acids. Unmatched junction bases numbered 7, after V lost 4 bases and J lost 4 bases. CDR3 DNA: TGTGCCAGCAGCGCCGGGACTAGGGGTTACGAGCAGTACTTC. It yields the protein CASSAGTRGYEQYF.

This clonotype was found once. A clone one base away is much larger, so this may be a read error. The rearrangement uses TRBV20-1 and TRBJ2-1; D gene uncertain. In germline, CDR1 is DFQATT, CDR2 SNEGSKA (reference sequence). V gave up 3 bases and J gave up 3 bases, with 15 bases separating them. The CDR3 runs to 15 residues. The CDR3 nucleotides read TGCAGTGCTAGTCCCCGGACCACCCTCTACAATGAGCAGTTCTTC. Translation gives CSASPRTTLYNEQFF.

This clonotype was seen many times. The CDR3 here is CASTAGTNTGELFF. The CDR3, as DNA: TGTGCCAGCACCGCCGGTACGAACACCGGGGAGCTGTTTTTT. The chain has TRBV7-6 and TRBJ2-2; D ambiguous. In germline, CDR1 is SGHVS, CDR2 FNYEAQ. Trimming pared 7 bases from V and 0 bases from J, leaving 9 bases between. The CDR3 has 14 residues.

This clonotype was seen only once. The junction does not match germline at one end; this may be a read error. The chain carries TRBV28 and TRBJ2-7; D is possibly TRBD1 or TRBD2 (5 bases each). Per germline, CDR1 MDHEN and CDR2 SYDVKM. The CDR3 loop spans 16 amino acids. CDR3 sequence (DNA): TGTGTCAGCAGTTCCATAGGAGCACCGGGGCTTTACGAGCAGTACTTC. Protein: CVSSSIGAPGLYEQYF.

The chain employs TRBV20-1 and TRBJ2-1, with D unresolved. Germline V gives CDR1 DFQATT, CDR2 SNEGSKA (reference sequence). The CDR3 is 11 amino acids. Trimming pared 6 bases from V and 1 base from J, leaving 4 bases between. As DNA, the CDR3 is TGCAGTGCGCCGTCCTACAATGAGCAGTTCTTC. Translated, it gives CSAPSYNEQFF.

This clonotype was picked up many times. The CDR3 DNA sequence: TGTGCCAGCAGTTTGTTCTCAATGGGATATAGCGGACAGGGGGAGACCCAGTACTTC. Translation: CASSLFSMGYSGQGETQYF. The chain is built from TRBV28 and TRBJ2-5, with 9 bases fitting TRBD1. This CDR3 contains 19 residues. Trimming at V came to 3 bases and at J to 5 bases, leaving 19 bases not matched to a gene. CDR1 MDHEN and CDR2 SYDVKM come from the germline V gene.

The table lists this clonotype with many counts. The chain recombines TRBV7-8 with TRBJ2-7; 8 bases match TRBD1. The J segment lost 1 base and the V segment lost 5 bases, leaving 4 bases of the junction unmatched. This CDR3 comprises 14 residues. Germline loops: CDR1 SGHVS, CDR2 FQNEAQ. In DNA form, the CDR3 reads TGTGCCAGCAGCCCGGACAGGGTATCCTACGAGCAGTACTTC. This codes for CASSPDRVSYEQYF.

About this clonotype: This may be a read error: a much more frequent sequence differs by one nucleotide. The V call is TRBV4-1, the J call TRBJ1-2; D might be TRBD1 (6 bases). Trimming stripped 3 bases from V and 6 bases from J, with 14 bases between. The CDR3 length is 14 residues. The V gene's germline CDR1 is MGHRA and CDR2 YSYEKL. The CDR3 region is CASSHDRLLDGYTF. The CDR3 DNA is TGCGCCAGCAGCCACGACAGGTTGTTGGATGGCTACACCTTC.

The rearrangement joins TRBV13 to TRBJ2-5, with a possible D match to TRBD1 (5 bases). The V gene lost 8 bases and the J gene lost 1 base, with 11 bases spanning the gap. The CDR3 has 13 amino acids. Germline CDR1 and CDR2: PRHDT and FYEKMQ (reference sequence). The DNA for the CDR3 is TGTGCCAGCTCGAAGGGGCCCCAAGAGACCCAGTACTTC. Its protein product is CASSKGPQETQYF.

This clonotype appeared many times. The chain carries TRBV4-3 and TRBJ2-7, with D possibly matching TRBD1 (6 bases). Per the germline V gene, CDR1 is LGHNA and CDR2 is YSLEER. V gave up 1 base and J gave up 2 bases, with 9 bases separating them. The CDR3 has 14 residues. As DNA, the CDR3 is TGCGCCAGCAGCCAAGGGGACATCCCCTACGAGCAGTACTTC. Translation: CASSQGDIPYEQYF.

This clonotype has at least ten counts. This chain connects TRBV12-3 or TRBV12-4 to TRBJ2-7; D is unclear. The CDR3 covers 12 residues. V was pared by 6 bases and J by 3 bases, with 9 bases between. The CDR3 sequence: CASSLNYYEQYF. CDR3 nucleotides: TGTGCCAGCAGCCTAAACTACTACGAGCAGTACTTC.

With regard to this clonotype: Given a much more abundant clone one base away, this may be a read error. The CDR3, as DNA: TGTGCCATCAGTGACTCAGGGGCCTCCTACGAGCAGTACTTC. Protein product: CAISDSGASYEQYF. This sequence joins TRBV10-3 and TRBJ2-7, with a tentative D call TRBD1 (6 bases). This CDR3 contains 14 residues. CDR1 is ENHRY and CDR2 is SYGVKD in the germline V gene. Trimming left V 3 bases short and J 0 bases short, with 9 bases between.

This clonotype showed up many times. The chain recombines TRBV28 with TRBJ2-4, with 8 positions matching TRBD2. This CDR3 spans 15 amino acids. In germline, CDR1 is MDHEN, CDR2 SYDVKM. Unmatched junction bases numbered 9, after V lost 6 bases and J lost 5 bases. The DNA for the CDR3 is TGTGCCAGCAGCCCTAGGGGACTAGGGGAAAACATTCAGTACTTC. This gives the protein CASSPRGLGENIQYF.

In this sample, this clonotype turned up a few times. V is TRBV7-2 and J is TRBJ2-3; 8 bases are a match to TRBD2. The V segment lost 4 bases and the J segment 6 bases; nucleotides outside the gene matches: 12. CDR1 and CDR2 (germline): SGHTA, FQGNSA. The CDR3 is 16 residues long. The CDR3 reads CASSYPGLVTSDTQYF. CDR3 DNA sequence: TGTGCCAGCAGCTATCCGGGACTAGTCACATCCGATACGCAGTATTTT.

V usage is TRBV12-3 or TRBV12-4 and J usage is TRBJ2-3; either TRBD1 or TRBD2 may supply D (5 bases each). Between the trimmed V and J ends, which lost 4 bases and 3 bases, there was a span of 5 bases. CDR3 length: 12 residues. CDR3 amino acids: CASSWGTDTQYF. CDR3 DNA sequence: TGTGCCAGCAGTTGGGGGACAGATACGCAGTATTTT.

This clonotype was detected many times. This chain links TRBV28 with TRBJ2-2; 10 bases match TRBD1. Germline V gene lookup returns CDR1 MDHEN and CDR2 SYDVKM. V gave up 1 base and J gave up 3 bases; unmatched junction bases: 8. The CDR3 covers 18 residues. The CDR3 region is CASSLSLSDRGDTGELFF. In nucleotides, the CDR3 is TGTGCCAGCAGTTTATCCTTGTCGGACAGGGGGGACACCGGGGAGCTGTTTTTT.

This clonotype was counted many times. This chain links TRBV6-5 with TRBJ2-1; 10 bases are a match to TRBD2. CDR3 length: 14 amino acids. CDR1 MNHEY and CDR2 SVGAGI come from the germline V gene. V gave up 10 bases and J gave up 9 bases; unmatched junction bases: 12. As DNA, the CDR3 is TGTGCCACAAGCCCCTCGCTAGCGGGAGTTGAGCAGTTCTTC. It is translated as CATSPSLAGVEQFF.

This clonotype was observed at least ten times. The DNA of the CDR3 is TGTGCCAGCACCTACCTTATAGGGGGACTAGGGTTTGAGCAGTTCTTC. Translating gives CASTYLIGGLGFEQFF. This rearrangement joins TRBV7-2 to TRBJ2-1, with 8 nucleotides matching TRBD2. Germline CDR1 and CDR2: SGHTA and FQGNSA. The CDR3 runs 16 residues. With 7 bases clipped from V and 9 bases from J, the junction kept 17 bases outside the gene matches. The full variable domain, rest sourced from reference TRBV7-2 and TRBJ2-1, is GAGVSQSPSNKVTEKGKDVELRCDPISGHTALYWYRQSLGQGLEFLIYFQGNSAPDKSGLPSDRFSAERTGGSVSTLTIQRTQQEDSAVYLCASTYLIGGLGFEQFFGPGTRLTVL.

This clonotype was observed at least ten times. The chain recombines TRBV28 with TRBJ2-5; 8 bases fit TRBD2. V trimming: 5 bases; J trimming: 3 bases; junction bases outside the gene matches: 2. The CDR3 is made up of 13 amino acids. The germline CDR1 and CDR2 sequences are MDHEN and SYDVKM. In DNA, the CDR3 is TGTGCCAGCAGTACAGCGGGAGAAGAGACCCAGTACTTC. Translating gives CASSTAGEETQYF.

This clonotype showed up just a few times. V and J are TRBV28 and TRBJ2-2; the D gene is possibly TRBD2 (7 bases). V shed 2 bases and J shed 5 bases, with 12 bases lying between them. There are 15 residues in the CDR3. CDR1 and CDR2 (germline): MDHEN, SYDVKM. For the CDR3, the DNA is TGTGCCAGCAGTTTACGGGGGGCGCGGACCGGGGAGCTGTTTTTT. It specifies CASSLRGARTGELFF. Drawing the rest from reference TRBV28 and TRBJ2-2, the complete variable domain is DVKVTQSSRYLVKRTGEKVFLECVQDMDHENMFWYRQDPGLGLRLIYFSYDVKMKEKGDIPEGYSVSREKKERFSLILESASTNQTSMYLCASSLRGARTGELFFGEGSRLTVL.

This clonotype appeared many times. V is TRBV7-9 and J is TRBJ2-1; D tentatively reads TRBD1 or TRBD2 (5 bases each). With 2 bases removed from V and 4 bases from J, the gap between germline ends came to 9 bases. Germline V CDR1 and CDR2: SEHNR, FQNEAQ (reference sequence). The CDR3 extends over 14 amino acids. The CDR3 DNA sequence: TGTGCCAGCAGCTTATGGGACGCGTACAATGAGCAGTTCTTC. Translating gives CASSLWDAYNEQFF. The full variable domain, completed using reference TRBV7-9 and TRBJ2-1, is DTGVSQNPRHKITKRGQNVTFRCDPISEHNRLYWYRQTLGQGPEFLTYFQNEAQLEKSRLLSDRFSAERPKGSFSTLEIQRTEQGDSAMYLCASSLWDAYNEQFFGPGTRLTVL.

This chain joins TRBV28 and TRBJ2-7, with 15 bases lining up with TRBD2. The CDR3 spans 15 residues. Trimming took 5 bases from V and 2 from J; bases not matched to a gene: 1. CDR1 and CDR2 from the germline V gene are MDHEN and SYDVKM. The CDR3 loop reads CASSGLAGGPYEQYF. The DNA of the CDR3 is TGTGCCAGCAGTGGACTAGCGGGAGGGCCCTACGAGCAGTACTTC.

This clonotype occurred many times. V usage is TRBV6-2 or TRBV6-3 and J usage is TRBJ2-1; D unresolved. V was shortened by 6 bases and J by 8 bases, with 14 bases between the two germline ends. This CDR3 has 13 amino acids. Germline CDR1 reads MNHEY; CDR2 reads SVGEGT. The CDR3 DNA sequence: TGTGCCAGCAGGAGATCTGGGTTCGATGAGCAGTTCTTC. Translating gives CASRRSGFDEQFF.

The rearrangement uses TRBV15 and TRBJ1-5; 10 positions agree with TRBD1. Per the germline V gene, CDR1 is LNHNV and CDR2 is YYDKDF (reference sequence). V trimming: 8 bases; J trimming: 6 bases; junction bases outside the gene matches: 7. The CDR3 spans 14 residues. The CDR3 loop is CATSMTGGSQPQHF. The DNA of the CDR3 is TGTGCCACCTCGATGACAGGGGGCAGTCAGCCCCAGCATTTT.

This clonotype was seen more than once but under ten times. This rearrangement joins TRBV19 to TRBJ1-1; 7 nucleotides agree with TRBD1. Germline CDR1 is LNHDA and CDR2 is SQIVND (reference sequence). With 9 bases clipped from V and 3 bases from J, the junction kept 10 bases outside the gene matches. The CDR3 consists of 14 residues. The CDR3 DNA reads as TGTGCCAGCAGACAGGGCGGAGTGGACACTGAAGCTTTCTTT. Amino acid sequence: CASRQGGVDTEAFF.

At least ten counts were recorded for this clonotype. The chain combines TRBV25-1 with TRBJ1-2; tentative D call: TRBD1 (5 bases). The CDR3 covers 15 residues. The V and J ends lost 1 base and 2 bases respectively, with 11 bases between them. CDR1 and CDR2 (germline): MGHDK, SYGVNS. Written as DNA, the CDR3 is TGTGCCAGCAGTGAATCCCCAGGGACCAACTATGGCTACACCTTC. Encoded protein: CASSESPGTNYGYTF.

This clonotype came up many times. This rearrangement joins TRBV7-9 to TRBJ2-2, with TRBD2 matching 8 bases. There are 16 residues in the CDR3. V lost 5 bases to trimming and J lost 0 bases; unmatched junction nucleotides: 5. From germline, CDR1 is SEHNR and CDR2 FQNEAQ (reference sequence). The DNA of the CDR3 is TGTGCCAGCAGCCTCCCGGGACTAGCGAACACCGGGGAGCTGTTTTTT. It is translated as CASSLPGLANTGELFF.

For this clonotype: A clone one base away is much larger, so this may be a read error. The chain recombines TRBV10-3 with TRBJ2-7; 7 bases are a match to TRBD2. The ends lost 11 bases at V and 3 bases at J; junction bases unmatched: 13. There are 14 residues in the CDR3. Germline values: CDR1 ENHRY, CDR2 SYGVKD. The CDR3 nucleotides read TGTGCCGTCCTCAGACCCGGGAGGCACTACGAGCAGTACTTC. As protein: CAVLRPGRHYEQYF.

The V gene is TRBV7-9, the J gene TRBJ2-7; D is possibly TRBD1 (6 bases). The CDR3 is made up of 16 amino acids. Germline V gene data show CDR1 as SEHNR and CDR2 as FQNEAQ (reference sequence). V lost 4 bases to trimming and J lost 2 bases, with 18 bases between them. The DNA for the CDR3 is TGTGCCAGCAGCTCCCCGGTGGGGGCGAGGGCCTACGAGCAGTACTTC. Encoded protein: CASSSPVGARAYEQYF.